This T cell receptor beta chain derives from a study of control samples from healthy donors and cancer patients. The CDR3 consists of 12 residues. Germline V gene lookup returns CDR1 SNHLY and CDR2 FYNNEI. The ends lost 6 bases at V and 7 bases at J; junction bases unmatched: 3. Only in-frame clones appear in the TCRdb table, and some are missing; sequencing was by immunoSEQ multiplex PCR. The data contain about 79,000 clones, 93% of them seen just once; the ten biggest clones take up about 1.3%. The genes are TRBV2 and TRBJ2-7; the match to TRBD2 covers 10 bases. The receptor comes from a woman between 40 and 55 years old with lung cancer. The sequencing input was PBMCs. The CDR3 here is CASSGLADEQYF. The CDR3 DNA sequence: TGTGCCAGCAGCGGACTAGCGGATGAGCAGTACTTC.